A selection of T cell receptor beta chains follows, all from one sample in a study of blood T cells in healthy people across ages. TCRdb itself ran the 5' RACE reads through MiXCR, one entry per CDR3 protein. The table records over 1,500,000 distinct CDR3 sequences, just under 50% of them present only once. What was sequenced was blood. The receptors originated from a woman aged 40 to 55 in good health. Each CDR3 is given with its conserved first and last residue.

v_call cdr3_aa
TRBV6-5 CASSLWGFNQPQHF
TRBV20-1 CSVSRRGAFF
TRBV4-1 CASSQDEQGDFTDTQYF
TRBV3-1 CASSTQGDRGNSPLHF
TRBV5-1 CASSPGDGELQEQFF
TRBV24-1 CATSGRQGLAGGYEQYF
TRBV4-2 CASSHPMTSGGAGSYNEQFF
TRBV21-1 CASTTVDGIAKNIQYF
TRBV28 CASSPRDRITDTQYF
TRBV20-1 CSGASGGARNEQFF
TRBV5-1 CASSSDRNEKLFF
TRBV4-3 CASSQVITGDSFYEQYF
TRBV6-5 CARPLFPGNQPQHF
TRBV24-1 CATSGTGGADYGYTF
TRBV6-5 CASSTHSSFTNEQFF
TRBV5-1 CASSGNLQGMGTDTQYF
TRBV6-5 CASSRNRNNEQFF
TRBV5-1 CASNPGQATNEKLFF
TRBV27 CASSPRAQGEQYF
TRBV3-1 CASSLGILVGHEQYF
TRBV11-1 CASSPRYGANYGYTF
TRBV20-1 CSAQGLAGGVEQFF
TRBV12-3/TRBV12-4 CASSLGSQLGNYGYTF
TRBV29-1 CSAEGITDTQYF
TRBV20-1 CSTPGRAESNSPLHF
TRBV27 CARSLLGRRSSGANVLTF
TRBV20-1 CSARDGTGGTANSPLHF
TRBV6-2/TRBV6-3 CASSYGAVTSGDQQETQYF
TRBV5-4 CASSSTPARINYEQYF